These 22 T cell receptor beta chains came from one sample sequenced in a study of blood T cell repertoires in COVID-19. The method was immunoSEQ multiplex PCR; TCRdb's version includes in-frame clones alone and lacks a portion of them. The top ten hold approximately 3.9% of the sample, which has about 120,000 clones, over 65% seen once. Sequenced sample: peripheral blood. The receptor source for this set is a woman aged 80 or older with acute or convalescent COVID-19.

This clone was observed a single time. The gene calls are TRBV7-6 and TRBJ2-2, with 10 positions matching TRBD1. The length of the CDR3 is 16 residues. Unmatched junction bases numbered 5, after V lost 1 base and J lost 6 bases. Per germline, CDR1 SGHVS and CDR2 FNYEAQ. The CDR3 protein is CASSLVGTGVAGELFF. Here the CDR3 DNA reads TGTGCCAGCAGCTTAGTCGGGACAGGGGTGGCCGGGGAGCTGTTTTTT.

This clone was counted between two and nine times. The chain's CDR3 is CASSVGQRNYGYTF. CDR3 coding DNA: TGTGCCAGCAGCGTAGGACAGCGTAACTATGGCTACACCTTC. This chain links TRBV9 with TRBJ1-2; perhaps TRBD1 as D (5 bases). The CDR3 contains 14 residues. CDR1 and CDR2 from the germline V gene are SGDLS and YYNGEE. V shed 0 bases and J shed 1 base, with 7 bases lying between them.

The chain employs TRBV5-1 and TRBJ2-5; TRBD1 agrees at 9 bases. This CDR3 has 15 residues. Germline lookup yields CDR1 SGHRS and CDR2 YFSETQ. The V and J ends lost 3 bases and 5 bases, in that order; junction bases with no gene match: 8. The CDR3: CASSSLQGAGETQYF. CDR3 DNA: TGCGCCAGCAGCTCCCTACAGGGGGCAGGGGAGACCCAGTACTTC.

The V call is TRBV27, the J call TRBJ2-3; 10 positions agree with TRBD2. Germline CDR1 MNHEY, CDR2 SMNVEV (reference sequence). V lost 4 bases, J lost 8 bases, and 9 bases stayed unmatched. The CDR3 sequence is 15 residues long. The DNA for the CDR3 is TGTGCCAGCAGTTCTCTAGCGGGAGTCATAGGTACGCAGTATTTT. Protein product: CASSSLAGVIGTQYF.

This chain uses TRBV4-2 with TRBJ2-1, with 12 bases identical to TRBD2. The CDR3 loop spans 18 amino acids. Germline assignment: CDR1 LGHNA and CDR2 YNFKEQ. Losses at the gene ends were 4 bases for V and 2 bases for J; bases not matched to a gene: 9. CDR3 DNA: TGTGCCAGCAGCCTCCGGACTAGCGGGATTCCTCCCTACAATGAGCAGTTCTTC. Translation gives CASSLRTSGIPPYNEQFF.

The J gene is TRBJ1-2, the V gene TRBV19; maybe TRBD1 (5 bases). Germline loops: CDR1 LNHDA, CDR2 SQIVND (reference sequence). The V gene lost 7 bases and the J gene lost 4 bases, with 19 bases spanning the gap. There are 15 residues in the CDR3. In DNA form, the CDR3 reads TGTGCCAGTACCCCAGGGCAGGGCGAGATCTATGGCTACACCTTC. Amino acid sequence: CASTPGQGEIYGYTF. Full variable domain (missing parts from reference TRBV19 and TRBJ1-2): DGGITQSPKYLFRKEGQNVTLSCEQNLNHDAMYWYRQDPGQGLRLIYYSQIVNDFQKGDIAEGYSVSREKKESFPLTVTSAQKNPTAFYLCASTPGQGEIYGYTFGSGTRLTVV.

The CDR3 region has the DNA TGTGCCAGCAGTGAACAGGGGCAGTTGAAGCAGCCCCAGCATTTT. Its translation: CASSEQGQLKQPQHF. This chain connects TRBV2 to TRBJ1-5, with D possibly matching TRBD1 (6 bases). From germline, CDR1 is SNHLY and CDR2 FYNNEI. The CDR3 loop spans 15 amino acids. The germline V and J ends were trimmed by 2 bases and 7 bases, with 15 bases remaining between them.

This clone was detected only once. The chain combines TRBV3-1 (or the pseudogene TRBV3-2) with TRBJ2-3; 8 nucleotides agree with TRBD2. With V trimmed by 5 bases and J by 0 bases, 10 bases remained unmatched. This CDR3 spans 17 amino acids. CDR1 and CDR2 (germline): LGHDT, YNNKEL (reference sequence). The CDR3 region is CASSLRLARGSTDTQYF. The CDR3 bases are TGTGCCAGCAGCTTACGACTAGCGAGGGGGAGCACAGATACGCAGTATTTT.

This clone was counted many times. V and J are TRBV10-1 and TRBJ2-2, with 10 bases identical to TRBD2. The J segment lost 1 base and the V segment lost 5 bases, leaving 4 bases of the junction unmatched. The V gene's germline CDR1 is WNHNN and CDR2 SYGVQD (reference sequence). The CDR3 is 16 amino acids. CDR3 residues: CASSQLAGVNTGELFF. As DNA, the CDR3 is TGCGCCAGCAGTCAGCTAGCGGGAGTGAACACCGGGGAGCTGTTTTTT.

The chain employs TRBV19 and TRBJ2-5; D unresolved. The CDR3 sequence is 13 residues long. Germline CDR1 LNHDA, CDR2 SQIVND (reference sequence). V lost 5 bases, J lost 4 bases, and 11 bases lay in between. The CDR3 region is CASSPFAGETQYF. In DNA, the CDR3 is TGTGCCAGTAGTCCCTTTGCCGGAGAGACCCAGTACTTC.

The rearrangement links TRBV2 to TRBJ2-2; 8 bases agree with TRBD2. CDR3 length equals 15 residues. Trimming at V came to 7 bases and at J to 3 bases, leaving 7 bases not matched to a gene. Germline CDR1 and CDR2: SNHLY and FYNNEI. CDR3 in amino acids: CASILSGGYTGELFF. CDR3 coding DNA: TGTGCCAGCATATTGAGCGGGGGTTACACCGGGGAGCTGTTTTTT.

The chain's CDR3 is CASSFTRDRGTQYF. The CDR3 DNA is TGTGCCAGCAGCTTCACCAGGGACAGGGGAACGCAGTATTTT. The rearrangement links TRBV7-2 to TRBJ2-3, with 10 nucleotides matching TRBD1. This CDR3 region has 14 residues. Germline CDR1 and CDR2: SGHTA and FQGNSA. Trimming at V came to 3 bases and at J to 9 bases, leaving 6 bases not matched to a gene.

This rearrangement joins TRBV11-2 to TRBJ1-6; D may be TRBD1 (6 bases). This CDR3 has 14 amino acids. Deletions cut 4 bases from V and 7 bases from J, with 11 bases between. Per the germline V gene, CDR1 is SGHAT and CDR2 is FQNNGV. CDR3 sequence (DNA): TGTGCCAGCAGCTCCACACAGGGAAATTCACCCCTCCACTTT. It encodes CASSSTQGNSPLHF.

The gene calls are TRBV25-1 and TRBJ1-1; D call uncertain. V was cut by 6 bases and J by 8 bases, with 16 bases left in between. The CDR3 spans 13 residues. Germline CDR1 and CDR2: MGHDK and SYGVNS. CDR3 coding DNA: TGTGCCAGCAGAGAGAGGAGAGAGGCCGAAGCTTTCTTT. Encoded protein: CASRERREAEAFF.

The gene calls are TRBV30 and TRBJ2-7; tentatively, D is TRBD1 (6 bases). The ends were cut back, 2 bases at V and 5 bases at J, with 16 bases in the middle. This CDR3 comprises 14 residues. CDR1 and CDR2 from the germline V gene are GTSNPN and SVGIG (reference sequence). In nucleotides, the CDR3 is TGTGCCTGGAGTTTCGGACAGATGAAAAACGAGCAGTACTTC. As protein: CAWSFGQMKNEQYF.

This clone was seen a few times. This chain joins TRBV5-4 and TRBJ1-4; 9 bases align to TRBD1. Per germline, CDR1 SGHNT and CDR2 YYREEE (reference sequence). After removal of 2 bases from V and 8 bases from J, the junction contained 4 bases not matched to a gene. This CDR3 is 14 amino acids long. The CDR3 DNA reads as TGTGCCAGCAGCTTACAGGGGGCAAAAGAAAAACTGTTTTTT. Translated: CASSLQGAKEKLFF.

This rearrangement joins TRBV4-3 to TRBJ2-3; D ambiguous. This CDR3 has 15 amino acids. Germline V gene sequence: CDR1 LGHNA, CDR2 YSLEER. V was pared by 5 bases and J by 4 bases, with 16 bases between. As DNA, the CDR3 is TGCGCCAGCAGCTTCAACGGAGTATTGGCAGATACGCAGTATTTT. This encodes CASSFNGVLADTQYF.

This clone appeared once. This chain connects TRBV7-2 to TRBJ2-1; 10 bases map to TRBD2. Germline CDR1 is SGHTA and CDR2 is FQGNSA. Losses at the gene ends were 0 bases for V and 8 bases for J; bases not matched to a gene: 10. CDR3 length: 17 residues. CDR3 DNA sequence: TGTGCCAGCAGCTTAGCGGCAGCTAGCGGGGGAGGGTATGAGCAGTTCTTC. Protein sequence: CASSLAAASGGGYEQFF.

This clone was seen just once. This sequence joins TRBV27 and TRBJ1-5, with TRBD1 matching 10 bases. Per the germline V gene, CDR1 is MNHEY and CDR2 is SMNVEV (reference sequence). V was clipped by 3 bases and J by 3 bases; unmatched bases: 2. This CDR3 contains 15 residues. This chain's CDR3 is CASSFRQGANQPQHF. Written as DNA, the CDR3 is TGTGCCAGCAGTTTCAGACAGGGGGCCAATCAGCCCCAGCATTTT.

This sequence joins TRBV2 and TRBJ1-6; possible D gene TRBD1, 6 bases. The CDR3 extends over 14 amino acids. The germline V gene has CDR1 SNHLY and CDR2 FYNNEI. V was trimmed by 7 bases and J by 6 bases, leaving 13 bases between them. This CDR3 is CASKGDTANSPLHF. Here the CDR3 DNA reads TGTGCCAGCAAGGGGGACACAGCTAATTCACCCCTCCACTTT.

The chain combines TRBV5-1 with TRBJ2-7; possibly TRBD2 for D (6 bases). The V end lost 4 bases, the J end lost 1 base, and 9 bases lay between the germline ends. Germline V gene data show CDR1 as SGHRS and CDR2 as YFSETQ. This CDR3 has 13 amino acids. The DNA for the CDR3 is TGCGCCAGCAGCCGGAGGGGTTCCTACGAGCAGTACTTC. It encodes CASSRRGSYEQYF.

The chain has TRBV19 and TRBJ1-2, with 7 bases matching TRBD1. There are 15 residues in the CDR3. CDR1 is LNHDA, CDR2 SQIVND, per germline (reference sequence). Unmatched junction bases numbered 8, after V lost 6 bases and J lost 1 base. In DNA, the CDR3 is TGTGCCAGTAGGTCGCGGACAGGAATTAACTATGGCTACACCTTC. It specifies CASRSRTGINYGYTF. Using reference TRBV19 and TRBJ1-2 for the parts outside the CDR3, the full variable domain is DGGITQSPKYLFRKEGQNVTLSCEQNLNHDAMYWYRQDPGQGLRLIYYSQIVNDFQKGDIAEGYSVSREKKESFPLTVTSAQKNPTAFYLCASRSRTGINYGYTFGSGTRLTVV.